The 11 T cell receptor beta chains reported below all come from one sample, sequenced in a study of immune evolution from preneoplasia to lung adenocarcinoma. The data were produced by immunoSEQ multiplex PCR, yet TCRdb's version contains in-frame clones alone and is incomplete. The sample carries about 27,000 clones, less than 80% recorded once. Sequencing used FFPE invasive lung adenocarcinoma tissue. These receptors were taken from a person in their 60s with invasive lung adenocarcinoma. Some clones in this sample may be carry-over from other donors' samples.

This clone appeared once. This chain joins TRBV5-6 and TRBJ1-1; D gene ambiguous. From germline, CDR1 is SGHDT and CDR2 YYEEEE. The CDR3 contains 12 residues. Trimming cost V 4 bases and J 3 bases, with 7 bases left between them. The CDR3 loop reads CASSASYTEAFF. The CDR3 DNA follows: TGTGCCAGCAGCGCCAGTTACACTGAAGCTTTCTTT.

The rearrangement links TRBV7-6 to TRBJ1-1; unclear D gene. This CDR3 is built from 14 residues. V gave up 2 bases and J gave up 3 bases, with 10 bases separating them. Germline CDR1 SGHVS, CDR2 FNYEAQ. The CDR3 region is CASSLSTWDTEAFF. CDR3 bases: TGTGCCAGCAGCTTAAGTACTTGGGACACTGAAGCTTTCTTT.

The J gene is TRBJ2-1, the V gene TRBV5-1; a weak D match, TRBD1 (5 bases). The CDR3 spans 13 residues. V gave up 2 bases and J gave up 8 bases, with 11 bases separating them. CDR1 is SGHRS and CDR2 is YFSETQ in the germline V gene. CDR3 sequence reads: CASSFAGFDEQFF. The CDR3 nucleotides read TGCGCCAGCAGCTTCGCAGGGTTCGATGAGCAGTTCTTC.

CDR3 DNA: TGTGCCAGCTCACCACAGGCAGGGGGTGGCTACACCTTC. It codes for CASSPQAGGGYTF. This rearrangement joins TRBV18 to TRBJ1-2; 7 bases agree with TRBD1. The CDR3 has 13 residues. Trimming at V came to 1 base and at J to 7 bases, leaving 3 bases not matched to a gene. Germline V gene sequence: CDR1 KGHSH, CDR2 LQKENI. Supplemented by reference TRBV18 and TRBJ1-2, the full variable domain reads NAGVMQNPRHLVRRRGQEARLRCSPMKGHSHVYWYRQLPEEGLKFMVYLQKENIIDESGMPKERFSAEFPKEGPSILRIQQVVRGDSAAYFCASSPQAGGGYTFGSGTRLTVV.

This chain joins TRBV18 and TRBJ2-3; D might be TRBD1 or TRBD2, each matching 6 bases. The ends were cut back, 3 bases at V and 2 bases at J, with 21 bases in the middle. The CDR3 has 18 amino acids. Per germline, CDR1 KGHSH and CDR2 LQKENI. The CDR3 coding sequence is TGTGCCAGCTCACCGAAGACCGTACAGGGAGGAGACACAGATACGCAGTATTTT. This encodes CASSPKTVQGGDTDTQYF.

The chain carries TRBV11-2 and TRBJ1-2, with D unresolved. Trimming cost V 3 bases and J 1 base, with 6 bases left between them. This CDR3 has 13 residues. Germline assignment: CDR1 SGHAT and CDR2 FQNNGV. The CDR3 DNA is TGTGCCAGCAGCTTGTCCCTTAACTATGGCTACACCTTC. Translating gives CASSLSLNYGYTF.

The rearrangement joins TRBV5-1 to TRBJ2-7; possibly TRBD2 for D (5 bases). V lost 9 bases, J lost 0 bases, and 16 bases lay in between. The CDR3 spans 14 residues. CDR1 is SGHRS and CDR2 is YFSETQ in the germline V gene. The CDR3 sequence: CATRKDSSSYEQYF. The CDR3 nucleotides are TGCGCCACTAGGAAGGACTCCAGCTCCTACGAGCAGTACTTC.

The V gene is TRBV28, the J gene TRBJ1-4; D gene ambiguous. The V gene's germline CDR1 is MDHEN and CDR2 SYDVKM. CDR3 length equals 18 residues. V was cut by 5 bases and J by 4 bases, with 23 bases left in between. CDR3 protein: CASSPSFSARRSNEKLFF. CDR3 DNA: TGTGCCAGCAGTCCTTCATTCTCGGCTAGGCGGAGTAATGAAAAACTGTTTTTT.

The chain has TRBV7-2 and TRBJ2-1; D unresolved. Germline V gene lookup returns CDR1 SGHTA and CDR2 FQGNSA. V was clipped by 1 base and J by 6 bases, with 7 bases between them. CDR3 length equals 13 residues. Here the CDR3 DNA reads TGTGCCAGCAGCTTAGAGCCGACCAATGAGCAGTTCTTC. Translation gives CASSLEPTNEQFF.

V usage is TRBV29-1 and J usage is TRBJ2-4, with 8 nucleotides matching TRBD1. The CDR3 runs 14 residues. Germline values: CDR1 SQVTM, CDR2 ANQGSEA. The J segment lost 8 bases and the V segment lost 7 bases, leaving 13 bases of the junction unmatched. CDR3 sequence (DNA): TGCAGCGCCCGCACGTCAGGGGGCCGTGACATTCAGTACTTC. Translating it yields CSARTSGGRDIQYF. The full variable domain, its missing parts supplied by reference TRBV29-1 and TRBJ2-4, is SAVISQKPSRDICQRGTSLTIQCQVDSQVTMMFWYRQQPGQSLTLIATANQGSEATYESGFVIDKFPISRPNLTFSTLTVSNMSPEDSSIYLCSARTSGGRDIQYFGAGTRLSVL.

This chain uses TRBV7-2 with TRBJ2-3, with D possibly being TRBD2 (6 bases). Trimming removed 5 bases at V and 0 bases at J, with 12 bases between. The CDR3 length is 15 residues. In germline, CDR1 is SGHTA, CDR2 FQGNSA. The CDR3 bases are TGTGCCAGCAGCCGGTACAGCGGGAGCACAGATACGCAGTATTTT. Its translation: CASSRYSGSTDTQYF.